Listed here are 27 T cell receptor beta chains from one sample, sequenced in a study of cytomegalovirus exposure and HLA in healthy donors. Vbeta (60) and Jbeta (13) primers were used in the PCR. Libraries were prepared by immunoSEQ multiplex PCR; TCRdb keeps only in-frame clonotypes and omits some of them. The sample shows 120,000 or so clones, about three quarters of them seen only once. The sequencing sample was made of PBMCs. These TCRs come from a woman aged 55-69 years in good health and CMV-seropositive.

The V gene is TRBV6-1, the J gene TRBJ2-5; 10 bases map to TRBD1. Gene TRBJ2-7 matches the end of the DNA better, so the J call may be wrong. This CDR3 region has 14 residues. Germline CDR1 reads MNHNS; CDR2 reads SASEGT. The CDR3: CASRGQGFLYEQYF. The CDR3 DNA is TGTGCCAGCAGGGGACAGGGGTTTCTCTACGAGCAGTACTTC.

J is TRBJ1-2 and V is TRBV5-1, with D hard to call. The V gene lost 1 base and the J gene lost 4 bases, with 14 bases spanning the gap. Germline V gives CDR1 SGHRS, CDR2 YFSETQ. CDR3 length: 15 amino acids. The CDR3 loop reads CASSLTGEASYGYTF. CDR3 coding DNA: TGCGCCAGCAGCTTGACTGGGGAGGCGTCCTATGGCTACACCTTC.

The rearrangement uses TRBV18 and TRBJ1-2, with 7 bases that match TRBD1. Germline V gene data show CDR1 as KGHSH and CDR2 as LQKENI. With V trimmed by 3 bases and J by 5 bases, 6 bases remained unmatched. This CDR3 is built from 14 residues. The CDR3 here is CASSPDRVRYGYTF. The CDR3 DNA is TGTGCCAGCTCACCCGACAGGGTGAGGTATGGCTACACCTTC. The full variable domain, in which reference TRBV18 and TRBJ1-2 provide the parts outside the CDR3, is NAGVMQNPRHLVRRRGQEARLRCSPMKGHSHVYWYRQLPEEGLKFMVYLQKENIIDESGMPKERFSAEFPKEGPSILRIQQVVRGDSAAYFCASSPDRVRYGYTFGSGTRLTVV.

This sequence joins TRBV6-1 and TRBJ2-7; 7 bases are a match to TRBD1. The CDR3 is 15 amino acids. Germline V gene lookup returns CDR1 MNHNS and CDR2 SASEGT. With V trimmed by 0 bases and J by 3 bases, 5 bases remained unmatched. The CDR3 DNA reads as TGTGCCAGCAGTGAAGCGCTGGACAGGCTCTACGAGCAGTACTTC. It yields the protein CASSEALDRLYEQYF.

V is TRBV28 and J is TRBJ2-7; D gene ambiguous. The V end lost 2 bases, the J end lost 6 bases, and 5 bases lay between the germline ends. The CDR3 spans 11 residues. Germline loops: CDR1 MDHEN, CDR2 SYDVKM. CDR3 DNA: TGTGCCAGCAGTTTAACCGGCGAGCAGTACTTC. This encodes CASSLTGEQYF. Based on the CDR3 plus reference TRBV28 and TRBJ2-7, the full variable domain is DVKVTQSSRYLVKRTGEKVFLECVQDMDHENMFWYRQDPGLGLRLIYFSYDVKMKEKGDIPEGYSVSREKKERFSLILESASTNQTSMYLCASSLTGEQYFGPGTRLTVT.

J is TRBJ2-6 and V is TRBV5-5, with 7 bases matching TRBD1. CDR1 is SGHKS, CDR2 YYEKEE, per germline (reference sequence). The V and J ends lost 0 bases and 4 bases, in that order; junction bases with no gene match: 4. The CDR3 runs to 16 residues. The DNA of the CDR3 is TGTGCCAGCAGCTTGGACAGGGGAACCGGGGCCAACGTCCTGACTTTC. It specifies CASSLDRGTGANVLTF.

The chain recombines TRBV29-1 with TRBJ2-5, with 10 nucleotides matching TRBD2. The CDR3 is made up of 15 amino acids. The J segment lost 2 bases and the V segment lost 6 bases, leaving 9 bases of the junction unmatched. Germline V gene lookup returns CDR1 SQVTM and CDR2 ANQGSEA. The CDR3 sequence: CSVTKAGGRQETQYF. DNA for the CDR3: TGCAGCGTAACAAAAGCGGGAGGGAGGCAAGAGACCCAGTACTTC. Supplemented by reference TRBV29-1 and TRBJ2-5, the full variable domain reads SAVISQKPSRDICQRGTSLTIQCQVDSQVTMMFWYRQQPGQSLTLIATANQGSEATYESGFVIDKFPISRPNLTFSTLTVSNMSPEDSSIYLCSVTKAGGRQETQYFGPGTRLLVL.

The rearrangement uses TRBV19 and TRBJ2-1; 15 bases match TRBD2. Trimming cost V 5 bases and J 0 bases; bases outside gene matches: 20. The CDR3 is made up of 23 amino acids. Germline lookup yields CDR1 LNHDA and CDR2 SQIVND (reference sequence). CDR3 in amino acids: CASSPGGQGAGTSGRSSYNEQFF. In DNA, the CDR3 is TGTGCCAGTAGTCCCGGGGGGCAGGGAGCCGGGACTAGCGGGAGGAGCTCCTACAATGAGCAGTTCTTC.

The chain has TRBV18 and TRBJ2-7; 7 bases agree with TRBD2. The CDR3 is 16 residues long. V lost 5 bases and J lost 4; bases outside the gene matches: 14. The germline V gene encodes CDR1 KGHSH and CDR2 LQKENI. CDR3 in amino acids: CASSSLGPREGYEQYF. In DNA, the CDR3 is TGTGCCAGCTCATCCCTAGGTCCCAGGGAGGGTTACGAGCAGTACTTC. The entire variable domain, with the rest obtained from reference TRBV18 and TRBJ2-7, is as follows: NAGVMQNPRHLVRRRGQEARLRCSPMKGHSHVYWYRQLPEEGLKFMVYLQKENIIDESGMPKERFSAEFPKEGPSILRIQQVVRGDSAAYFCASSSLGPREGYEQYFGPGTRLTVT.

The rearrangement links TRBV6-6 to TRBJ2-5; D possibly corresponds to TRBD1 (5 bases). This CDR3 is built from 14 residues. Germline CDR1 reads MNHNY; CDR2 reads SVGAGI (reference sequence). Trimming took 1 base from V and 5 from J, leaving 11 bases between them. The CDR3 nucleotides read TGTGCCAGCAGTTACTTCAGGGATGGGGAGACCCAGTACTTC. Translated, it gives CASSYFRDGETQYF.

The CDR3 is CASSIGYSQPQHF. DNA for the CDR3: TGTGCCAGTAGTATAGGCTATAGTCAGCCCCAGCATTTT. V gene TRBV19 combines with J gene TRBJ1-5; no reliable D call. CDR3 length: 13 amino acids. Per the germline V gene, CDR1 is LNHDA and CDR2 is SQIVND (reference sequence). V was trimmed by 1 base and J by 6 bases, leaving 7 bases between them.

The chain links TRBV5-5 to TRBJ2-7; 7 nucleotides line up with TRBD1. V shed 4 bases, J shed 4 bases, and the junction held 8 bases outside the gene matches. The CDR3 is 14 amino acids. Germline V gene data show CDR1 as SGHKS and CDR2 as YYEKEE (reference sequence). For the CDR3, the DNA is TGTGCCAGCAGCGTAACAGGGGATTTGTACGAGCAGTACTTC. Amino acids: CASSVTGDLYEQYF.

The chain recombines TRBV12-5 with TRBJ2-7, with 9 bases fitting TRBD1. Looked up from germline, CDR1 is LGHNT and CDR2 is FRNRAP. The J segment lost 5 bases and the V segment lost 9 bases, leaving 8 bases of the junction unmatched. The CDR3 spans 13 residues. The CDR3 is CASSGQGFDEQYF. The CDR3 DNA reads TGTGCTAGCTCGGGACAGGGTTTTGACGAGCAGTACTTC.

The J gene is TRBJ2-5, the V gene TRBV5-4, with D hard to call. The germline V gene encodes CDR1 SGHNT and CDR2 YYREEE (reference sequence). V lost 4 bases, J lost 9 bases, and 16 bases lay in between. The CDR3 is 13 residues long. Here the CDR3 DNA reads TGTGCCAGCAGCGTAGTCGGGTTGGCGGCCCAGTACTTC. It specifies CASSVVGLAAQYF. Full variable domain (remainder filled in from reference TRBV5-4 and TRBJ2-5): ETGVTQSPTHLIKTRGQQVTLRCSSQSGHNTVSWYQQALGQGPQFIFQYYREEENGRGNFPPRFSGLQFPNYSSELNVNALELDDSALYLCASSVVGLAAQYFGPGTRLLVL.

This chain connects TRBV7-9 to TRBJ1-1; TRBD1 is a possible D gene (5 bases). The germline V gene has CDR1 SEHNR and CDR2 FQNEAQ (reference sequence). The CDR3 runs 10 residues. V lost 5 bases and J lost 8, with 6 bases in between. The CDR3 spells CASSQGEAFF. The CDR3 region has the DNA TGTGCCAGCAGCCAGGGAGAAGCTTTCTTT.

The rearrangement joins TRBV7-2 to TRBJ1-5, with 9 bases aligning to TRBD1. V lost 5 bases to trimming and J lost 9 bases; unmatched junction nucleotides: 8. The CDR3 extends over 14 amino acids. Germline CDR1 reads SGHTA; CDR2 reads FQGNSA. The CDR3 loop is CASSLDRGGRPQHF. CDR3 bases: TGTGCCAGCAGCCTGGACAGGGGAGGGCGGCCCCAGCATTTT.

A note on this clone: Mismatch with germline at one junction end may stem from a read error. This sequence joins TRBV7-9 and TRBJ1-2; D is uncertain. CDR3 length: 13 amino acids. Germline V gene sequence: CDR1 SEHNR, CDR2 FQNEAQ (reference sequence). CDR3 sequence reads: CSSSFTSGGGYTF. The DNA of the CDR3 is TGTTCCAGCAGCTTCACATCTGGCGGGGGCTACACCTTC.

V usage is TRBV7-9 and J usage is TRBJ2-2; 7 bases agree with TRBD1. This CDR3 contains 17 residues. CDR1 is SEHNR and CDR2 is FQNEAQ in the germline V gene (reference sequence). The J segment lost 5 bases and the V segment lost 2 bases, leaving 11 bases of the junction unmatched. The DNA for the CDR3 is TGTGCCAGCAGCTTATCTCTCTGGGACAGTAGGACCGGGGAGCTGTTTTTT. It translates to CASSLSLWDSRTGELFF.

The chain recombines TRBV11-1 with TRBJ2-1; the match to TRBD2 covers 13 bases. The CDR3 runs to 15 residues. After removal of 4 bases from V and 8 bases from J, the junction contained 5 bases not matched to a gene. The germline V gene encodes CDR1 SGHAT and CDR2 FQDESV (reference sequence). DNA for the CDR3: TGTGCCAGCAGCTACGGACTAGCGGGAGATCATGAGCAGTTCTTC. Amino acid sequence: CASSYGLAGDHEQFF. Drawing the rest from reference TRBV11-1 and TRBJ2-1, the complete variable domain is EAEVAQSPRYKITEKSQAVAFWCDPISGHATLYWYRQILGQGPELLVQFQDESVVDDSQLPKDRFSAERLKGVDSTLKIQPAELGDSAMYLCASSYGLAGDHEQFFGPGTRLTVL.

The V gene is TRBV10-1, the J gene TRBJ2-3; 8 nucleotides line up with TRBD2. V shed 2 bases, J shed 0 bases, and the junction held 10 bases outside the gene matches. There are 18 residues in the CDR3. Germline V lookup: CDR1 WNHNN, CDR2 SYGVQD (reference sequence). The CDR3 DNA is TGCGCCAGCAGTGAGAGGATAGGTAGCGGGACTAGCACAGATACGCAGTATTTT. Protein: CASSERIGSGTSTDTQYF.

The V and J genes are TRBV27 and TRBJ2-7; the D gene is possibly TRBD2 (5 bases). The V gene's germline CDR1 is MNHEY and CDR2 SMNVEV (reference sequence). Trimming stripped 7 bases from V and 0 bases from J, with 13 bases between. CDR3 length: 14 amino acids. The CDR3 DNA follows: TGTGCCAGCACCCCGGGATTTAACTCCTACGAGCAGTACTTC. This sequence encodes CASTPGFNSYEQYF.

The chain employs TRBV11-2 and TRBJ1-1, with D possibly being TRBD1 (6 bases). Trimming cost V 4 bases and J 0 bases, with 12 bases left between them. CDR3 length equals 15 residues. The V gene's germline CDR1 is SGHAT and CDR2 FQNNGV. The CDR3 loop reads CASSSGTFMNTEAFF. The CDR3 nucleotides read TGTGCCAGCAGCTCAGGGACATTCATGAACACTGAAGCTTTCTTT.

The gene calls are TRBV6-5 and TRBJ1-2, with 7 positions matching TRBD1. CDR3 length: 16 residues. Trimming removed 6 bases from V and 4 bases from J; junction bases left unmatched: 14. Germline values: CDR1 MNHEY, CDR2 SVGAGI. CDR3 sequence: CASRYVMRGQGYGYTF. The CDR3 DNA follows: TGTGCCAGCAGATACGTTATGAGGGGGCAGGGCTATGGCTACACCTTC.

The chain has TRBV19 and TRBJ2-1, with D perhaps matching TRBD2 (6 bases). The germline gives CDR1 LNHDA, CDR2 SQIVND (reference sequence). The CDR3 consists of 17 residues. Trimming pared 3 bases from V and 2 bases from J, leaving 17 bases between. The CDR3: CASSMPGSLLPYNEQFF. The CDR3 coding sequence is TGTGCCAGTAGTATGCCCGGGAGTCTTCTTCCCTACAATGAGCAGTTCTTC.

The V call is TRBV27, the J call TRBJ2-7; D remains unclear. Trimming took off 0 bases at V and 7 bases at J, with 13 bases between the two ends. The germline CDR1 and CDR2 sequences are MNHEY and SMNVEV (reference sequence). This CDR3 is 14 amino acids long. The CDR3 coding sequence is TGTGCCAGCAGTTTATCGATCGACAATGAGGAGCAGTACTTC. Its translation: CASSLSIDNEEQYF.

The V call is TRBV6-1, the J call TRBJ1-2, with D possibly being TRBD1 (5 bases). V lost 5 bases and J lost 2, with 15 bases in between. Germline CDR1 reads MNHNS; CDR2 reads SASEGT. The CDR3 contains 15 residues. CDR3 amino acids: CASSLDSQSNYGYTF. DNA for the CDR3: TGTGCCAGCAGTCTTGACAGCCAGAGCAACTATGGCTACACCTTC.

The genes are TRBV4-2 and TRBJ1-3; the D gene is possibly TRBD1 (6 bases). The CDR3 runs 16 residues. The V gene's germline CDR1 is LGHNA and CDR2 YNFKEQ. Between the trimmed V and J ends, which lost 0 bases and 4 bases, there was a span of 13 bases. The CDR3: CASSQDRGASGNTIYF. In DNA form, the CDR3 reads TGTGCCAGCAGCCAAGATCGGGGGGCGTCCGGAAACACCATATATTTT.